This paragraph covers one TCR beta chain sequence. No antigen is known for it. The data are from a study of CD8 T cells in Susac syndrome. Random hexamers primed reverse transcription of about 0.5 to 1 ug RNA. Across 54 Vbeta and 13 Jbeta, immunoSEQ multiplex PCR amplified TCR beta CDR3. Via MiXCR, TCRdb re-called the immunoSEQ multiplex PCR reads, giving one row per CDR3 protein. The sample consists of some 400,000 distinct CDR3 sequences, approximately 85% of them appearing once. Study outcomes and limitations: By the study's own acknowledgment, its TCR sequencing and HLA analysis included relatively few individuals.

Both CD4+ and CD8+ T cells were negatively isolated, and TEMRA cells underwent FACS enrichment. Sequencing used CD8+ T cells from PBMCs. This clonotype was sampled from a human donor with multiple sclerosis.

This CDR3 reads CASSVFRGSYEQYF. CDR3 nucleotide sequence: TGTGCCAGCAGTGTATTTCGTGGCTCCTACGAGCAGTACTTC. V gene TRBV12-3 or TRBV12-4 combines with J gene TRBJ2-7; D gene unclear. The CDR3 has 14 residues. The V end was cut by 5 bases, the J end by 0 bases, with 11 bases between.